This TCR beta chain was captured by sequencing in a study of shared clonotypes between healthy human individuals (TCRdb year 2020). Some background on the complete study: Three men and a couple of women, aged 18 to 49 years, made up the cohort. For each donor, CD4 naive and CD4 memory were each given three plates, CD8 naive was given two plates, and CD8 memory was given one plate. The study deeply sequenced blood TCR repertoires of five healthy adults to estimate repertoire size and the extent of clonotype sharing between individuals. Libraries were prepared and TCR repertoires were sequenced by different laboratories using diverse techniques, in order to increase sequencing depth and limit assay-specific biases. Leukapheresis yielded between about 0.94 and 9 billion PBMCs per donor. Paper-wide results and their limitations: Sampling was restricted to blood, and TCR repertoires in tissue are likely to differ from TCR repertoires in blood. Compared with non-shared clonotypes, clonotypes shared by all four sorted-subset donors had higher generation probabilities. Rarefaction of sorted-subset datasets indicated incomplete sequencing despite the large sequencing depth. Based on pairwise subsampling, the degree of clonotype sharing among donors was expected to be affected by sequencing depth. Sharing across a handful of donors was observed for about 5% of naive CD4, 3.5% of naive CD8, roughly 2.3% of memory CD4, and around 0.4% of memory CD8 clonotypes. Naive subsets generally had larger estimated clonotype richness than memory subsets. The small number of donors limited the genetic and exposure-history diversity represented.

The donors were healthy, HIV-negative adults who had no recently reported acute infections or vaccinations. Every donor was a Caucasian adult living in Nashville, Tennessee, USA. CD4+ T cells were enriched by magnetic negative selection, after which naive cells were positively selected on CD45RA and the negative fraction was taken as the memory subset. Blood was obtained by leukapheresis, after which PBMCs were separated by Ficoll-Histopaque density gradient centrifugation and cryopreserved in liquid nitrogen vapor phase. Analytical flow cytometry was used to check the purity and quantity of each magnetically sorted T cell population. Genomic DNA was isolated from each sorted fraction and quantified by UV absorbance on a Nanodrop 2000c. Using the deep immunoSEQ assay, TCR CDR3 regions were amplified from genomic DNA by multiplex PCR. For each cell subset, the extracted genomic DNA was distributed evenly across all wells of several immunoSEQ 96-well plates, and each plate served as one replicate. For sorted subsets, approximately 210 ng genomic DNA, equal to 25,000 to 35,000 T cell genomes, was loaded into each replicate PCR. Purified libraries were measured with a Qubit 3.0 fluorometer, size-checked on a Bioanalyzer 2100, and measured again with the KAPA Library Quantification kit. Each immunoSEQ 96-well plate was sequenced on its own single-read 150-cycle Illumina NextSeq 550 flow cell. The study's own analysis went as follows. The immunoSEQ output contained only junctional sequences without quality scores, so filtering could not match that applied to full-length reads. Sequences were annotated with PyIR, a Python wrapper for IgBLAST v1.9, using IMGT germline references to assign V/J genes and CDR3. Reads were filtered out if the reads had weak V/J assignments (E-value above 1e-6), no CDR3, stop codons, out-of-frame junctions, or ambiguous translated residues. V3J clonotypes were defined as sequences sharing the same inferred V gene, J gene, and CDR3 amino acid sequence. To compute the percentage overlap between repertoires, the number of shared unique clonotypes was divided by the size of the smaller repertoire. Richness of each repertoire was evaluated using RTK rarefaction, the Chao1 estimator, and Recon v2.1 estimates of unobserved clonotypes. Generation probabilities for all TCRbeta clonotypes obtained by the gDNA method from a handful of donors were computed using OLGA. The table was pulled from immuneACCESS by TCRdb, which kept in-frame rearrangements only. Such tables lose some clones; where checked, under half of the loss comes from unresolved V genes, and the rest has no known cause. V and J calls and clone size follow that table, whereas D and trimming were derived from the DNA. The table for this sample lists approximately 2.3 million clones; approximately 93% of them were counted only once. The top ten clonotypes cover around 0.4% of the sample.

V trim: 2 bases; J trim: 3 bases; unmatched bases: 13. Its CDR3 holds 18 amino acids, cysteine through phenylalanine. The DNA shown is the 54-base CDR3, in frame from base 1. As encoded in the germline V gene, CDR1 is MDHEN while CDR2 is SYDVKM. Points on this clone: What antigen it recognizes has not been identified. Per-base qualities were not stored, and no clone one base away is much larger.

The sequence joins TRBV28 to TRBJ2-4; TRBD2 agrees with 7 junctional bases. The source material was naive CD4+ T cells from PBMCs. In light of the paper, this sample's cell subset or site label describes: CD45RA+ positively selected. The source of this sequence is a man aged 18 to 35 in good health. Some clones in this sample may be carry-over from other donors' samples. The CDR3 region reads CASSLIPGTTGGKNIQYF. The DNA sequence is as follows: TGTGCCAGCAGTTTAATACCCGGGACTACGGGGGGCAAAAACATTCAGTACTTC.